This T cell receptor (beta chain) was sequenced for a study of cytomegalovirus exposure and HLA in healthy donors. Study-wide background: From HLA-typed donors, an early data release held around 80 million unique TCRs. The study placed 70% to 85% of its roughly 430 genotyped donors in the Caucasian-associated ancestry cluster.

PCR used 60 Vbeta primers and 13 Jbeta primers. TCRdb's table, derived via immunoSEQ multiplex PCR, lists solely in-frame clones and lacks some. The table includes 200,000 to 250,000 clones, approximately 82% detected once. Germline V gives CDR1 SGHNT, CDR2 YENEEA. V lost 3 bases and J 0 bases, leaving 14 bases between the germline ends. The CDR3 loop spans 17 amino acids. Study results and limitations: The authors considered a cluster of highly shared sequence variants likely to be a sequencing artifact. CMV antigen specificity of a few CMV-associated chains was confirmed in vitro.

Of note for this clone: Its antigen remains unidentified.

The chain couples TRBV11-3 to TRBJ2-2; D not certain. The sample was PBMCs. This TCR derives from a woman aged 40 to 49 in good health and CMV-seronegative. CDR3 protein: CASSLRILQANTGELFF. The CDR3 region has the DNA TGTGCCAGCAGCTTGCGAATACTACAAGCGAACACCGGGGAGCTGTTTTTT.